The 8 T cell receptor beta chains given below trace back to one sample, sequenced in a study of PD-1 blockade in classical Hodgkin lymphoma. Sequencing used immunoSEQ multiplex PCR; TCRdb keeps in-frame clones, though not all of them. The sample records 50,000 or so clones, roughly 90% being singletons. Time point given: cycle 4 day 1 (C4D1), after about 6 weeks of nivolumab. Patients all relapsed after autologous stem cell transplantation, and there was variation in brentuximab vedotin exposure. The material sequenced was peripheral blood mononuclear cells (PBMCs), taken before the fourth cycle of nivolumab. These receptor sequences come from a human donor with classical Hodgkin lymphoma.

This chain links TRBV27 with TRBJ2-1; D call uncertain. The CDR3 has 15 residues. V lost 2 bases and J 2 bases, leaving 10 bases between the germline ends. From germline, CDR1 is MNHEY and CDR2 SMNVEV (reference sequence). CDR3 amino acids: CASSLGYGPYNEQFF. The CDR3 region has the DNA TGTGCCAGCAGTTTAGGTTACGGGCCCTACAATGAGCAGTTCTTC.

This chain uses TRBV19 with TRBJ2-5; no reliable D call. The CDR3 is 13 amino acids. From germline, CDR1 is LNHDA and CDR2 SQIVND (reference sequence). Trimming took 5 bases from V and 0 from J, leaving 7 bases between them. Here the CDR3 DNA reads TGTGCCAGTAGTGTTACGTACCAAGAGACCCAGTACTTC. Translating it yields CASSVTYQETQYF.

This chain joins TRBV5-4 and TRBJ2-2; 8 bases agree with TRBD2. V shed 0 bases and J 1 base; nucleotides not matched to a gene: 5. The germline CDR1 and CDR2 sequences are SGHNT and YYREEE (reference sequence). There are 17 residues in the CDR3. CDR3 coding DNA: TGTGCCAGCAGCTTGGCTACTAGCGGATTGAACACCGGGGAGCTGTTTTTT. Translated, it gives CASSLATSGLNTGELFF.

The chain uses TRBV5-6 and TRBJ2-1, with a tentative D call TRBD1 (5 bases). Germline V gene data show CDR1 as SGHDT and CDR2 as YYEEEE. Trimming took off 0 bases at V and 0 bases at J, with 16 bases between the two ends. The CDR3 runs 18 residues. DNA for the CDR3: TGTGCCAGCAGCTTGGAGGGTCTTCAGGGAAGCTCCTACAATGAGCAGTTCTTC. This encodes CASSLEGLQGSSYNEQFF.

The rearrangement links TRBV10-2 to TRBJ2-3; no clear D gene. CDR3 length: 17 amino acids. Trimming removed 7 bases from V and 2 bases from J, with 22 bases in between. Germline V gene data show CDR1 as WSHSY and CDR2 as SAAADI. The chain's CDR3 is CASTSPGKRLHTDTQYF. The CDR3 DNA sequence: TGCGCCAGCACCTCACCTGGAAAAAGACTCCACACAGATACGCAGTATTTT.

This clone was seen just once. V is TRBV12-1 and J is TRBJ2-1; the table's D gene call, TRBD2, was not cross checked with the DNA. TRBV12-1 is shown as a pseudogene. This CDR3 is built from 16 residues. The CDR3 region is CASSAAETSGYNEQFF. DNA for the CDR3: TGTGCCAGCAGCGCCGCCGAGACTAGCGGTTACAATGAGCAGTTCTTC.

The chain joins TRBV12-5 to TRBJ2-1; a possible D gene is TRBD2 (6 bases). The germline gives CDR1 LGHNT, CDR2 FRNRAP. There are 18 residues in the CDR3. With 6 bases removed from V and 0 bases from J, the gap between germline ends came to 21 bases. DNA of the CDR3: TGTGCTAGTGGCCGCGCCCTTAACCGGGACTTCTCCTACAATGAGCAGTTCTTC. Its translation: CASGRALNRDFSYNEQFF.

The chain uses TRBV7-8 and TRBJ1-2; D remains ambiguous. Between the trimmed V and J ends, which lost 0 bases and 2 bases, there was a span of 13 bases. Germline V gene lookup returns CDR1 SGHVS and CDR2 FQNEAQ. The CDR3 is 16 amino acids. CDR3 loop: CASSLAGQNLNYGYTF. The CDR3 nucleotides read TGTGCCAGCAGCTTAGCCGGGCAGAACCTAAACTATGGCTACACCTTC.